Below are 5 T cell receptor beta chains sequenced from a single sample in a study of T cells in women clearing cervical HPV infection. Here immunoSEQ multiplex PCR was the method, and the copy in TCRdb shows in-frame clones only, minus some. The specimen's table records fewer than 30,000 clones. Input material: blood buffy coat. Source of these receptors: a woman aged 18 to 75 with a cervical HPV16 infection that either progressed to CIN3+ or cleared (not recorded which).

Of note for this clone: The read falls 3 residues short of the CDR3 end, and the missing part is taken from the germline J gene. V and J are TRBV19 and TRBJ2-7, with TRBD1 as a possible D gene (6 bases). The CDR3 loop spans 14 amino acids. Looked up from germline, CDR1 is LNHDA and CDR2 is SQIVND (reference sequence). V was shortened by 6 bases and J by 0 bases, with 12 bases between the two germline ends. This CDR3 reads CASSGQTSSYEQYF. CDR3 DNA, as far as it was read: TGTGCCAGTAGCGGACAGACCAGCTCCTACGAG.

Turning to this clone: Read data end 3 residues before the CDR3 end; the end is taken from the germline J gene. The V gene is TRBV20-1, the J gene TRBJ2-1; 8 nucleotides match TRBD2. Germline values: CDR1 DFQATT, CDR2 SNEGSKA (reference sequence). The CDR3 is 14 residues long. The V segment lost 7 bases and the J segment 8 bases; nucleotides outside the gene matches: 13. The CDR3 sequence: CSVARPAGVYEQFF. Incomplete CDR3 DNA: TGCAGTGTCGCCAGGCCAGCGGGGGTGTATGAG.

With respect to this clone: The read finishes 3 residues shy of the CDR3 end, and the germline J gene is used to complete it. The chain recombines TRBV4-1 with TRBJ2-3; the D is unclear. The CDR3 consists of 14 residues. Trimming shortened V by 4 bases and J by 5 bases, and 13 bases separated the two germline ends. CDR1 and CDR2 from the germline V gene are MGHRA and YSYEKL. The CDR3 DNA, read in part, is TGCGCCAGCAGCCCTCAAGGGCCAGGAGATACG. Its translation is CASSPQGPGDT. The whole CDR3 sequence reads CASSPQGPGDTQYF.

As regards this clone: Sequencing ends 3 residues short of the CDR3 end; the germline J gene provides the rest. The chain has TRBV11-2 and TRBJ2-3, with no clear D. This CDR3 has 14 residues. In germline, CDR1 is SGHAT, CDR2 FQNNGV. CDR3 DNA (partial): TGTGCCAGCAGCTCCGTGTATAGCAATCAGCCG. It specifies CASSSVYSNQP. In full, the CDR3 is CASSSVYSNQPQYF.

As regards this clone: The read falls 3 residues short of the CDR3 end, and the missing part is taken from the germline J gene. V is TRBV13 and J is TRBJ2-3; D unresolved. Trimming cost V 3 bases and J 4 bases, with 2 bases left between them. The CDR3 is made up of 11 amino acids. Germline CDR1 and CDR2: PRHDT and FYEKMQ (reference sequence). Partial CDR3 DNA: TGTGCCAGCAGCTTCGCAGATACG. This encodes CASSFADT. The complete CDR3 protein is CASSFADTQYF.